Listed here are 3 T cell receptor beta chains from one sample, sequenced in a study of early T cells in non-severe SARS-CoV-2 infection (dated by TCRdb to the early 2020s). Library preparation was by 5' RACE. The sequencer listed for this sample is NextSeq 500. Using fastp trimming at Q25 and MiXCR clonotype assembly, TCRdb reanalyzed the public sequencing data and kept in-frame beta chains. Rows are unified per CDR3 protein, each entry keeping the most common DNA and genes. A total of around 58,000 distinct CDR3 sequences appear in this sample, around 4.9% of them only once. Of the sample, 4% to 5% falls within the top ten clones. What was sequenced was whole blood. The receptor set was obtained from an adult who was a healthcare worker with PCR-confirmed SARS-CoV-2 infection or an uninfected control (not recorded which).

The V call is TRBV5-1, the J call TRBJ2-7; D call uncertain. From germline, CDR1 is SGHRS and CDR2 YFSETQ. There are 14 residues in the CDR3. V shed 0 bases and J shed 1 base, with 8 bases lying between them. The CDR3 DNA is TGCGCCAGCAGCTTGGTAATAGGATCCTACGAGCAGTACTTC. This encodes CASSLVIGSYEQYF.

This clonotype was seen at least ten times. This chain uses TRBV6-5 with TRBJ2-6, with D unclear. Germline-derived CDR1 and CDR2 are MNHEY and SVGAGI. V lost 7 bases and J 0 bases, leaving 7 bases between the germline ends. The length of the CDR3 is 14 residues. The CDR3 region is CASTLDSGANVLTF. The DNA of the CDR3 is TGTGCCAGCACCTTAGACTCTGGGGCCAACGTCCTGACTTTC.

This clonotype was recorded many times. The chain employs TRBV27 and TRBJ1-2, with a weak D call TRBD1 (6 bases). Germline V gives CDR1 MNHEY, CDR2 SMNVEV (reference sequence). V shed 0 bases and J shed 4 bases, with 15 bases lying between them. The CDR3 spans 16 residues. Here the CDR3 DNA reads TGTGCCAGCAGTTTATCGGGGGCGGACATTTCCTATGGCTACACCTTC. This codes for CASSLSGADISYGYTF.